Listed below are T cell receptor beta chains from one sample, sequenced in a study of blood T cell repertoires in COVID-19. Clones were read by immunoSEQ multiplex PCR, and TCRdb kept only the in-frame ones, dropping some. The data contain 150,000 to 200,000 clones, 65% to 85% of them singletons. The material sequenced was PBMCs or T cells enriched from blood (not recorded which). The receptors here all came from a man between 35 and 55 years old who had recovered from COVID-19. The conserved cysteine and the conserved F or W are not part of the CDR3 here.

>TRBV9
ASSVATGHSLGTGELF
>TRBV5-8
ASSLTPGRGGSYEQY
>TRBV30
AWSFSEEQY
>TRBV7-2
ASSYVGLAGETQY
>TRBV2
ASTPSGGNTGELF
>TRBV24-1
ATSDGDRGATDTQY
>TRBV19
ASTVGQGNTEAF
>TRBV4-1
ASSLLRNEKLF
>TRBV5-5
ASSLVRRGTGNTIY
>TRBV7-2
ASSLSNLNTGELF
>TRBV7-8
ASSLRTSSYNSPLH
>TRBV30
AWSSQTRTSGGAGRAYNEQF
>TRBV6-2/TRBV6-3
ASSTYGTSDTQY
>TRBV4-2
ASSQAALAGYQETQY
>TRBV11-2
ASSLDRTYEQY
>TRBV5-4
ASSLQGTKNIQY
>TRBV4-1
ASSQGTERGDGVEQF
>TRBV5-4
ASSSLTGADTQY
>TRBV19
ASSIGGQGAFYEQY
>TRBV2
ASQGSGNTIY
>TRBV5-1
ASSLVPLGSSNQPQH
>TRBV4-1
ASSQPALRGGQAGGELF
>TRBV11-2
ASSNMAFSTDTQY
>TRBV5-4
ASRNSGGQETQY
>TRBV7-3
ASSLQGNNQPQH
>TRBV18
ASSGRDTGELF
>TRBV6-1
ASSDLFTGGGLGYT
>TRBV2
ASSGASWETQY
>TRBV14
ASSPGGTGRLRYGYT
>TRBV19
ASSMTGGPDTQY
>TRBV25-1
ASSEWQGTEQY
>TRBV10-2
ASSERVFRT
>TRBV19
ASSRQEGNQPQH
>TRBV30
AWSSRQGWQPQH
>TRBV5-4
ASSLGEAGGQETQY
>TRBV7-9
ASSALLGGNTEAF
>TRBV30
AWRRTGTGYGYT